This T cell receptor delta chain originates from a study of gamma-delta T cells after stem cell transplantation. Germline lookup yields CDR1 GEAIGNYY and CDR2 EKD. The CDR3 is made up of 18 amino acids. About this clone: One end of the junction is discordant with germline, which a read error may explain.

TCRdb re-called clones from the RT-PCR reads via CATT. The sample shows about 15,000 delta-chain clones, about 9.8% of them seen only once. Sequenced material: gamma-delta T cells. V is TRDV2 and J is TRDJ1; possibly TRDD3 for D (5 bases). The clonotype comes from a human donor. It is not recorded whose cells these are; they may come from a transplant donor. The CDR3 nucleotides read TGTGCCTTTGACACCGAACGAAGGGTTGATACAGGGGACGATAAACTCATCTTT. Amino acids: CAFDTERRVDTGDDKLIF.